This record concerns one T cell receptor beta chain sequence. Different DNA sequences within this sample yield the same CDR3. Only in-frame clones appear in the TCRdb table, and some are missing; sequencing was by immunoSEQ multiplex PCR. The data hold about 2 million clones, with roughly 94% observed a single time. The data were taken from a study of shared clonotypes between healthy human individuals. The germline V gene has CDR1 MDHEN and CDR2 SYDVKM. The CDR3 totals 14 residues. V was pared by 2 bases and J by 0 bases, with 0 bases of the junction left unmatched. Naive CD8 cells lacked CD45RO and underwent positive selection for CCR7, leaving out terminally differentiated effector memory CD45RA+ cells.

The receptor was derived from a man aged 18-30 years in good health. This chain connects TRBV28 to TRBJ1-1; TRBD1 aligns across 7 bases. Material: naive CD8+ T cells sorted from blood. The CDR3 loop is CASSLRGLNTEAFF. The CDR3 DNA reads TGTGCCAGCAGTTTAAGGGGGCTGAACACTGAAGCTTTCTTT.